The sequence of this TCR beta chain was determined in a study of blood T cells in healthy people across ages. General study results and limits: Both naive CD4+ cell counts and diversity were greater in long-lived donors than in aged donors. Among T cells, TCR beta diversity per million cells dropped roughly linearly as age rose.

The CDR3 has 13 residues. Germline CDR1 is SEHNR and CDR2 is FQNEAQ (reference sequence). Trimming cost V 4 bases and J 8 bases, with 9 bases left between them. For this clonotype: Its antigen is unknown.

A second roughly 6 to 12 cycle PCR used barcoded and J-beta primers. A tag from a template-switch adaptor with 12 random nucleotides marked each cDNA molecule. TCRdb reprocessed the 5' RACE reads via MiXCR and lists one record per CDR3 protein. The table lists approximately 880,000 distinct CDR3 sequences, around 49% of them singletons. The chain employs TRBV7-9 and TRBJ1-6; no definite D call. This receptor was taken from a man aged 25 to 45 in good health. Source material: blood. The CDR3 nucleotides are TGTGCCAGCAGCTCAAAACAGCATTCACCCCTCCACTTT. It specifies CASSSKQHSPLHF.